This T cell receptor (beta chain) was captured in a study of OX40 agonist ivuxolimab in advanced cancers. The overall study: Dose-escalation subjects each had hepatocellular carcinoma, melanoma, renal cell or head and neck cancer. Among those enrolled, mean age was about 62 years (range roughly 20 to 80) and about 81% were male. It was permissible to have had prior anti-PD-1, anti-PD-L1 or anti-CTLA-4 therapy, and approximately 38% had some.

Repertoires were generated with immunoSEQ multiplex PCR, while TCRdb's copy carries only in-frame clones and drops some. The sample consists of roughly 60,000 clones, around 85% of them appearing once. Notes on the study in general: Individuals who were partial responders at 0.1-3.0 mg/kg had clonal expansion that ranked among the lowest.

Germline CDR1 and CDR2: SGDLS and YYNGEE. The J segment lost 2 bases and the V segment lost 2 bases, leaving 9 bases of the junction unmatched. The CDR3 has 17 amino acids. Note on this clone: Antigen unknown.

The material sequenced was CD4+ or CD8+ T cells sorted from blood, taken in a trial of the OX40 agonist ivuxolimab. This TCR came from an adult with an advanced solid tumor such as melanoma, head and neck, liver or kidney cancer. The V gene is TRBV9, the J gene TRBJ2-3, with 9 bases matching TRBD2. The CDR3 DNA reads TGTGCCAGCAGCGTCGATTCTAGCGGGACCTCCACAGATACGCAGTATTTT. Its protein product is CASSVDSSGTSTDTQYF.